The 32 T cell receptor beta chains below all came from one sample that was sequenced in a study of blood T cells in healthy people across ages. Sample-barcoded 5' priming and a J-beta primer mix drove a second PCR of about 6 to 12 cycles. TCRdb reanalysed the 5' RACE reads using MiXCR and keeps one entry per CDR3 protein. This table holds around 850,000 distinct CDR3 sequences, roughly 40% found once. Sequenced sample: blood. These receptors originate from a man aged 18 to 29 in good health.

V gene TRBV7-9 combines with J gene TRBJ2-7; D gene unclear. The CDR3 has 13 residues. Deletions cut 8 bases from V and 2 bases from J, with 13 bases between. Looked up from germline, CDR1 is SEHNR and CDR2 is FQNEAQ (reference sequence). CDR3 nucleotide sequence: TGTGCCAGCCAGGCCGAACAAACCTACGAGCAGTACTTC. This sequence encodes CASQAEQTYEQYF.

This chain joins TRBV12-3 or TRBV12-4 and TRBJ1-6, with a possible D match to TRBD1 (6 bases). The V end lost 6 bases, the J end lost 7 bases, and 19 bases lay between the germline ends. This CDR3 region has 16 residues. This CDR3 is CASSRTQGLANSPLHF. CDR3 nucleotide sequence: TGTGCCAGCAGCCGGACACAGGGCCTAGCCAATTCACCCCTCCACTTT.

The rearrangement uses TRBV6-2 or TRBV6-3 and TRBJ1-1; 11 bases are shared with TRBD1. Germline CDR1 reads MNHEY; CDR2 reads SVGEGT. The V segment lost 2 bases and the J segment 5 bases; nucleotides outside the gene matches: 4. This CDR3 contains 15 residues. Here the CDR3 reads CASSYRTGGLTEAFF. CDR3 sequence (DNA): TGTGCCAGCAGTTACCGGACAGGGGGCTTGACTGAAGCTTTCTTT.

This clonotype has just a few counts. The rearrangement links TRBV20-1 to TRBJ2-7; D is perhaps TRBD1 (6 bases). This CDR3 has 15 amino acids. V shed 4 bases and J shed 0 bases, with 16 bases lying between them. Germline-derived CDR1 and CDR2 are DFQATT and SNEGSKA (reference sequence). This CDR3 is CSATRGDRSSYEQYF. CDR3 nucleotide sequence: TGCAGTGCTACTAGGGGAGACAGGAGCTCCTACGAGCAGTACTTC.

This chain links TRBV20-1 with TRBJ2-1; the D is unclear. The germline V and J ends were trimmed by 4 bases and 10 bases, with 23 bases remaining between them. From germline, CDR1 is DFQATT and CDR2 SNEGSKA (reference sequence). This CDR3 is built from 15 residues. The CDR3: CSATTNRDASYEQFF. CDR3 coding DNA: TGCAGTGCTACGACGAACCGCGATGCCTCCTACGAGCAGTTCTTC.

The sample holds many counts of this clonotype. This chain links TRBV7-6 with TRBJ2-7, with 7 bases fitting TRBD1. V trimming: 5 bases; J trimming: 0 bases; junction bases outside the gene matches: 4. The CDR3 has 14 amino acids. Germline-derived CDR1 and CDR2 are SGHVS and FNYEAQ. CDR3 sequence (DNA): TGTGCCAGCAGCCCCCGGGACAGCTCCTACGAGCAGTACTTC. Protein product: CASSPRDSSYEQYF.

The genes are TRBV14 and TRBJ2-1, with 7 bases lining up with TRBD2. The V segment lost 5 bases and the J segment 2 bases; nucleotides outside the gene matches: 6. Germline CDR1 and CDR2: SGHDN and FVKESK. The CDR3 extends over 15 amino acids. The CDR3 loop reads CASSSGLPAYNEQFF. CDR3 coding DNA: TGTGCCAGCAGCTCGGGACTACCTGCCTACAATGAGCAGTTCTTC.

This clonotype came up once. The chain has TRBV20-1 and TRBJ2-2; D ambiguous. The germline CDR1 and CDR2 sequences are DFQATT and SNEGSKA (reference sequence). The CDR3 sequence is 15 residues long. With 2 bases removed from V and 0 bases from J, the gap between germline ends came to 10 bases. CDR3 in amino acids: CSARMVPTNTGELFF. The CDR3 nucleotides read TGCAGTGCTAGAATGGTGCCTACGAACACCGGGGAGCTGTTTTTT.

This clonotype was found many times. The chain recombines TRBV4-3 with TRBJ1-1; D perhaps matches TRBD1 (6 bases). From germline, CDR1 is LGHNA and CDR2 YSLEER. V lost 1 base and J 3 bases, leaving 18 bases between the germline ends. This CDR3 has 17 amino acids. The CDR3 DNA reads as TGCGCCAGCAGCCAAGTCCTTGTGCGGGACATCCACACTGAAGCTTTCTTT. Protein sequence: CASSQVLVRDIHTEAFF.

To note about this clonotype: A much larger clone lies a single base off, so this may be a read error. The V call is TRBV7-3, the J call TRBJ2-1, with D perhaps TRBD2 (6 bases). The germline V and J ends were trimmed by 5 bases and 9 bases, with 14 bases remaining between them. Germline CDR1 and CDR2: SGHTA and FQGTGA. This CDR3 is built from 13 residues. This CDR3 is CASSAGLGGEQFF. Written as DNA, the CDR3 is TGTGCCAGCAGCGCAGGACTGGGGGGTGAGCAGTTCTTC.

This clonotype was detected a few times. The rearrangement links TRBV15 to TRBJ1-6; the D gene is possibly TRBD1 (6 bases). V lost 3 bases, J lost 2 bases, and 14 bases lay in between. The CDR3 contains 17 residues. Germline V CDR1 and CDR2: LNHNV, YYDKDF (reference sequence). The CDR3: CATSSPGQGTYNSPLHF. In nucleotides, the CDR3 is TGTGCCACCAGCAGCCCGGGACAAGGGACCTATAATTCACCCCTCCACTTT.

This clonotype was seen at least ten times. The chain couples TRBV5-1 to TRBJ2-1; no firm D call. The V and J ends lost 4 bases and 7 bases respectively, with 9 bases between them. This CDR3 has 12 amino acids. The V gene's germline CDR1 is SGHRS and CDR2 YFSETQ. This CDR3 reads CASSREWNEQFF. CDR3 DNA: TGCGCCAGCAGCAGGGAATGGAATGAGCAGTTCTTC.

The CDR3 coding sequence is TGTGCCAGCAGTTTATTTTCAAGCCTTTACACCTTC. It encodes CASSLFSSLYTF. The chain carries TRBV12-3 or TRBV12-4 and TRBJ1-2; no clear D. The CDR3 has 12 residues. The V and J ends lost 2 bases and 11 bases respectively, with 12 bases between them.

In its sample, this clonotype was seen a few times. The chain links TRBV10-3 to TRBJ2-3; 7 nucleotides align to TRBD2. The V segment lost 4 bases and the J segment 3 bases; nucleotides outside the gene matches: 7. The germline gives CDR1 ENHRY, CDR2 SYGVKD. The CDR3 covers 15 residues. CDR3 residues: CAISGGGGGTDTQYF. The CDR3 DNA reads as TGTGCCATCAGTGGTGGCGGGGGAGGGACAGATACGCAGTATTTT.

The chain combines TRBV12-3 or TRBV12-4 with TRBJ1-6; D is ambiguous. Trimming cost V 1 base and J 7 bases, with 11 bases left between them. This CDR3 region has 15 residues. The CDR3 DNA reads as TGTGCCAGCAGTTTAGTTGGCGGATCAAATTCACCCCTCCACTTT. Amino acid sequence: CASSLVGGSNSPLHF.

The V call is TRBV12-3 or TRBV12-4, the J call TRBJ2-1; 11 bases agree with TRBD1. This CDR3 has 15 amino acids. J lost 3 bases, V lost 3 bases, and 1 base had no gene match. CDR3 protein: CASSFGTGGYNEQFF. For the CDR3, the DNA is TGTGCCAGCAGTTTCGGGACAGGGGGCTACAATGAGCAGTTCTTC.

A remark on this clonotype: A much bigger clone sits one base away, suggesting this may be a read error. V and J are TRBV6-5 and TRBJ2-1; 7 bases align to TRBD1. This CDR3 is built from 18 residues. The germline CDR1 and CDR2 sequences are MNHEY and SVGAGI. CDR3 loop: CAGSYRRTGESSYNEQFF. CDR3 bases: TGTGCCGGCAGTTATCGACGGACAGGCGAGAGCTCCTACAATGAGCAGTTCTTC.

CDR3 in DNA: TGTGCCAGCAGGGGCACCGGGACAGCGAATTACAATGAGCAGTACTTC. This translates into CASRGTGTANYNEQYF. This chain links TRBV12-3 or TRBV12-4 with TRBJ2-5; the match to TRBD1 covers 7 bases. V gave up 6 bases and J gave up 11 bases; unmatched junction bases: 21. This CDR3 has 16 amino acids.

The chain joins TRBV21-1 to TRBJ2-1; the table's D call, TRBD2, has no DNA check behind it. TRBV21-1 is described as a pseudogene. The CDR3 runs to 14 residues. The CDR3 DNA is TGTGCCAGCAGAACCAAGCGGGGGGGCTATGAGCAGTTCTTC. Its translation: CASRTKRGGYEQFF.

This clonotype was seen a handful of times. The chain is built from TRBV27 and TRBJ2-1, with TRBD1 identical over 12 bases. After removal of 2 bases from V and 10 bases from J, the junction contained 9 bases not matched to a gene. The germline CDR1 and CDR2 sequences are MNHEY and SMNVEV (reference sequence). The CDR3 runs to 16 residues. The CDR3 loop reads CASSLVPGTGGDEQFF. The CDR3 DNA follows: TGTGCCAGCAGTTTAGTCCCCGGGACAGGGGGCGACGAGCAGTTCTTC.

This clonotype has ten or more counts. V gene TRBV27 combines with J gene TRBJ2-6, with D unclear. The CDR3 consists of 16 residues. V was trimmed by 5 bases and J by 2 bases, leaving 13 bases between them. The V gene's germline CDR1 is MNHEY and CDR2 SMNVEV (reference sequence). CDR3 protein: CASSVLDQTGANVLTF. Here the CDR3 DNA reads TGTGCCAGCAGTGTTTTGGACCAAACTGGGGCCAACGTCCTGACTTTC.

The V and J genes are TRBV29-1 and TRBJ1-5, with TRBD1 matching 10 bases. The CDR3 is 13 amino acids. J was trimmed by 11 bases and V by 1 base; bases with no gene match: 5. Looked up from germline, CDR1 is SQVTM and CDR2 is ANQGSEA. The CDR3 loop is CSVEADRGGTQHF. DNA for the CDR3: TGCAGCGTTGAAGCGGACAGGGGGGGAACCCAGCATTTT.

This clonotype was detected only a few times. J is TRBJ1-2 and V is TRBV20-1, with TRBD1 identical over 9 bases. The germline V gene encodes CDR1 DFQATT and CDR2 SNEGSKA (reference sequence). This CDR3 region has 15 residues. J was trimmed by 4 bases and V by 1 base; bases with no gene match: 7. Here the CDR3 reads CSARGGWDRVYGYTF. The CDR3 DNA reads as TGCAGTGCTAGAGGGGGGTGGGACAGGGTCTATGGCTACACCTTC.

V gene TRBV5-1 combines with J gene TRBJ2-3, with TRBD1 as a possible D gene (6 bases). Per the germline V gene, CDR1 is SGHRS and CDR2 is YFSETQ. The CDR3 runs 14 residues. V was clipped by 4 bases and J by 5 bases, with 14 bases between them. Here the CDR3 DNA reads TGCGCCAGCAGCCCAGCCACGACAGGAGATACGCAGTATTTT. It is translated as CASSPATTGDTQYF.

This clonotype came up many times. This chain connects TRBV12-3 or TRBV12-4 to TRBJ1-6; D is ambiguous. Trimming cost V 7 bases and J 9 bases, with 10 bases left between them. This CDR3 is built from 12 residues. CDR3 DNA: TGTGCCAGCAAGTACACTTCTTCACCCCTCCACTTT. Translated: CASKYTSSPLHF.

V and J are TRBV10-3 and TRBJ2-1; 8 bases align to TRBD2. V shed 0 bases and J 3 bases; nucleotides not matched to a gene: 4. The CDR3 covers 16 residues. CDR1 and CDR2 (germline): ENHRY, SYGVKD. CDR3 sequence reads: CAISESEAGDYNEQFF. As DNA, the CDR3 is TGTGCCATCAGTGAGTCGGAAGCGGGAGACTACAATGAGCAGTTCTTC.

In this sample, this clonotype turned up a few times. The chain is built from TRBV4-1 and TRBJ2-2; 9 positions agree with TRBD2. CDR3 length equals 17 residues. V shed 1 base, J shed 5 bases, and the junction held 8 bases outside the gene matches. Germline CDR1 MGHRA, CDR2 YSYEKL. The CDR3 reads CASSQALRGGRTGELFF. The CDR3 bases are TGCGCCAGCAGCCAAGCCTTGCGGGGGGGCCGGACCGGGGAGCTGTTTTTT.

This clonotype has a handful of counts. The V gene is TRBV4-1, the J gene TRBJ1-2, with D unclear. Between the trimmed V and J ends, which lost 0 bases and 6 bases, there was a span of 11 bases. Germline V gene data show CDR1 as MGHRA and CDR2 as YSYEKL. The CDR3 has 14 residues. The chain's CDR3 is CASSQETAGDGYTF. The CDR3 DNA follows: TGCGCCAGCAGCCAAGAAACAGCTGGAGATGGCTACACCTTC.

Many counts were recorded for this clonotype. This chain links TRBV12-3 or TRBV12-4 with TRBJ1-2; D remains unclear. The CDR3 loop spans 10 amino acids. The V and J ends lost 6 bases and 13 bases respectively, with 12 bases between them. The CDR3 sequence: CASSDRTFTF. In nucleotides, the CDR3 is TGTGCCAGCAGCGATAGAACCTTCACCTTC.

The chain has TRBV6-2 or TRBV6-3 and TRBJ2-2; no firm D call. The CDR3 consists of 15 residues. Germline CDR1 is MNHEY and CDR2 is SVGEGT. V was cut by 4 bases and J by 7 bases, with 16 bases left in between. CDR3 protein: CASSWAGPMDGELFF. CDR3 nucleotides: TGTGCCAGCAGTTGGGCCGGCCCGATGGACGGGGAGCTGTTTTTT.

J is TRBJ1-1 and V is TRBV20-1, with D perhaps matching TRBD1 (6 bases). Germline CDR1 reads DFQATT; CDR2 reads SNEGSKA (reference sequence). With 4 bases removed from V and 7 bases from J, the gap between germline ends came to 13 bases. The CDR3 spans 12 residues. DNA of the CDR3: TGCAGTGCTACAGGGGTTGGGAGTGAAGCTTTCTTT. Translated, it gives CSATGVGSEAFF.

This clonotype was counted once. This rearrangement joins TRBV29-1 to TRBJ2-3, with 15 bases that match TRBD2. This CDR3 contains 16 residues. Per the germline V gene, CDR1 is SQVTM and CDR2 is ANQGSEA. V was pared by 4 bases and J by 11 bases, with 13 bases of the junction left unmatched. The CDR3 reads CSVGAGLAGGPVGQYF. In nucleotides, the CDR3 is TGCAGCGTTGGCGCCGGACTAGCGGGAGGGCCGGTAGGGCAGTATTTT.